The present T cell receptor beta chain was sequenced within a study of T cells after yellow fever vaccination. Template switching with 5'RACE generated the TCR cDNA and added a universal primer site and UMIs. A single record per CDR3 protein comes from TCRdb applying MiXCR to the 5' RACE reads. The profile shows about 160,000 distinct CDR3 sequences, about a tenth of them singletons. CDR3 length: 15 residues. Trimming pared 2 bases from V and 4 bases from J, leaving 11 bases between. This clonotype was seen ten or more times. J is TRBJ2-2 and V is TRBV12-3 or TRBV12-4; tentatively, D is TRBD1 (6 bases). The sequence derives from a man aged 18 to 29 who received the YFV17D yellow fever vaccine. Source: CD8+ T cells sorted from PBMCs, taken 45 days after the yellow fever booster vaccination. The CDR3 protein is CASSLIGTTTGELFF. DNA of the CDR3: TGTGCCAGCAGTTTAATTGGGACAACCACCGGGGAGCTGTTTTTT.